One and the same sample provided the 9 T cell receptor beta chains below, sequenced in a study of vaccination effects on CD4 cells after COVID-19. Their antigens are not known. Once cultured for 10 days, the cells underwent separation to obtain CD4+ T cells. All participants had two doses of either the BNT162b2 or mRNA-1273 vaccine. Generated by immunoSEQ multiplex PCR, the TCRdb table keeps only in-frame clones and is missing some. Of under 35,000 clones in the sample, 70% to 75% were seen once. The material was CD4+ T cells from PBMCs cultured without peptide, obtained after COVID-19 vaccination. The receptors derive from a human donor who received a COVID-19 vaccine.

This clone was seen a handful of times. V usage is TRBV6-4 and J usage is TRBJ1-2, with 9 bases identical to TRBD1. The germline gives CDR1 MRHNA, CDR2 SNTAGT. This CDR3 is built from 17 residues. The junction had 5 bases not matched to a gene; V was cut back by 0 bases and J by 0 bases. The CDR3 DNA reads TGTGCCAGCAGTGACTCGATTGGACAGGGGCCTAACTATGGCTACACCTTC. It codes for CASSDSIGQGPNYGYTF.

This clone appeared a single time. The genes are TRBV5-1 and TRBJ2-2, with 7 bases fitting TRBD1. Germline V gives CDR1 SGHRS, CDR2 YFSETQ. J gave up 5 bases and V 4 bases, and 20 bases lay outside the gene matches. The CDR3 runs 19 residues. The CDR3 reads CASSPQGDSWSLFTGELFF. CDR3 sequence (DNA): TGCGCCAGCAGCCCCCAAGGGGACAGCTGGAGTTTGTTTACCGGGGAGCTGTTTTTT.

V is TRBV5-1 and J is TRBJ2-5, with D perhaps matching TRBD1 or TRBD2 (5 bases each). The V end lost 4 bases, the J end lost 1 base, and 17 bases lay between the germline ends. The CDR3 spans 16 residues. The germline V gene has CDR1 SGHRS and CDR2 YFSETQ. The CDR3 coding sequence is TGCGCCAGCAGCCTCACCGGGACGCAGGCCCAAGAGACCCAGTACTTC. It yields the protein CASSLTGTQAQETQYF.

V usage is TRBV6-5 and J usage is TRBJ1-1; no reliable D call. V was shortened by 7 bases and J by 1 base, with 10 bases between the two germline ends. Germline assignment: CDR1 MNHEY and CDR2 SVGAGI. CDR3 size: 13 residues. The CDR3 region has the DNA TGTGCCAGCATCGACTCCGAGAACACTGAAGCTTTCTTT. Protein product: CASIDSENTEAFF.

For this clone: The junction shows a germline mismatch at one end, possibly a read error. The rearrangement uses TRBV5-1 and TRBJ2-4; 7 bases line up with TRBD1. CDR1 is SGHRS and CDR2 is YFSETQ in the germline V gene. The CDR3 spans 14 residues. CDR3 in amino acids: CASRLDRAKNIQYF. The DNA of the CDR3 is TGCGCCAGCAGGTTGGACAGGGCCAAAAACATTCAGTACTTC.

The J gene is TRBJ1-2, the V gene TRBV11-2; the D is unclear. CDR1 SGHAT and CDR2 FQNNGV come from the germline V gene. The germline V and J ends were trimmed by 3 bases and 7 bases, with 6 bases remaining between them. There are 11 residues in the CDR3. CDR3 loop: CASSFRVGYTF. CDR3 sequence (DNA): TGTGCCAGCAGCTTTAGAGTTGGCTACACCTTC.

The J gene is TRBJ1-2, the V gene TRBV27; D possibly corresponds to TRBD1 (6 bases). The V end was cut by 2 bases, the J end by 5 bases, with 18 bases between. Germline values: CDR1 MNHEY, CDR2 SMNVEV (reference sequence). The CDR3 totals 16 residues. The CDR3 DNA sequence: TGTGCCAGCAGTTTAGGGGTAGGACAGCCGGGGTATGGCTACACCTTC. Encoded protein: CASSLGVGQPGYGYTF.

J is TRBJ1-1 and V is TRBV7-9, with no clear D. The V gene's germline CDR1 is SEHNR and CDR2 FQNEAQ (reference sequence). V lost 5 bases to trimming and J lost 0 bases, with 13 bases between them. The CDR3 covers 15 residues. Here the CDR3 reads CASSTLKTVNTEAFF. DNA for the CDR3: TGTGCCAGCAGCACCCTAAAGACGGTGAACACTGAAGCTTTCTTT. Variable domain in full (rest from reference TRBV7-9 and TRBJ1-1): DTGVSQNPRHKITKRGQNVTFRCDPISEHNRLYWYRQTLGQGPEFLTYFQNEAQLEKSRLLSDRFSAERPKGSFSTLEIQRTEQGDSAMYLCASSTLKTVNTEAFFGQGTRLTVV.

The chain joins TRBV28 to TRBJ2-1; D gene ambiguous. CDR3 length equals 13 residues. Germline values: CDR1 MDHEN, CDR2 SYDVKM. Between the trimmed V and J ends, which lost 6 bases and 8 bases, there was a span of 14 bases. The CDR3 spells CASSYPGIYEQFF. CDR3 nucleotides: TGTGCCAGCAGCTACCCAGGAATCTATGAGCAGTTCTTC.